The present T cell receptor beta chain was sequenced within a study of neurological immune-mediated disorders. Ten or more counts support this clonotype. A 10-nucleotide random UMI tagged transcripts in template-switch 5'RACE cDNA synthesis. MiXCR, run by TCRdb on the 5' RACE reads, gives a single entry per CDR3 protein. The sample has fewer than 110,000 distinct CDR3 sequences, about a tenth seen once; the top ten hold about 3%. Time point noted: longitudinal time-point 3. Unsorted libraries were prepared from 2 million PBMCs held at -80 C. Trimming cost V 3 bases and J 3 bases; bases outside gene matches: 10. Germline V CDR1 and CDR2: KGHSH, LQKENI. This CDR3 has 18 residues.

Sequencing was done on a sample of PBMCs. The chain links TRBV18 to TRBJ2-3, with 12 bases matching TRBD2. This TCR was sampled from a female donor with HTLV-1-associated myelopathy (HAM/TSP). Here the CDR3 DNA reads TGTGCCAGCTCACCGGCTAGCGGGGGGGCCGGGGTTACAGATACGCAGTATTTT. Protein product: CASSPASGGAGVTDTQYF.